The source of this TCR beta chain is a study of siplizumab effects on memory and regulatory T cells. Study-wide findings and caveats: Memory cells that were CD4+ and unstimulated gave rise to alloreactive sequences, which siplizumab significantly reduced. Memory T cells appeared less diverse than naive cells, which seemed to contribute substantially to alloresponse. A small minority of alloreactive clones were mapped to unstimulated subsets.

Profiling relied on immunoSEQ multiplex PCR, and the TCRdb table lists in-frame clones only, not all of them. In the table there are about 120,000 clones, more than 90% of which are singletons. The CDR3 covers 15 residues. Trimming stripped 1 base from V and 0 bases from J, with 7 bases between. The germline V gene encodes CDR1 MNHEY and CDR2 SVGAGI. Of note for this clone: What it binds is unknown.

The chain employs TRBV6-5 and TRBJ1-5; the D is unclear. Source material: CD4+ T cells sorted from blood. The sequence derives from a human donor in good health. The CDR3 DNA reads as TGTGCCAGCAGTTACTACAGAGATAGCAATCAGCCCCAGCATTTT. Residues: CASSYYRDSNQPQHF.